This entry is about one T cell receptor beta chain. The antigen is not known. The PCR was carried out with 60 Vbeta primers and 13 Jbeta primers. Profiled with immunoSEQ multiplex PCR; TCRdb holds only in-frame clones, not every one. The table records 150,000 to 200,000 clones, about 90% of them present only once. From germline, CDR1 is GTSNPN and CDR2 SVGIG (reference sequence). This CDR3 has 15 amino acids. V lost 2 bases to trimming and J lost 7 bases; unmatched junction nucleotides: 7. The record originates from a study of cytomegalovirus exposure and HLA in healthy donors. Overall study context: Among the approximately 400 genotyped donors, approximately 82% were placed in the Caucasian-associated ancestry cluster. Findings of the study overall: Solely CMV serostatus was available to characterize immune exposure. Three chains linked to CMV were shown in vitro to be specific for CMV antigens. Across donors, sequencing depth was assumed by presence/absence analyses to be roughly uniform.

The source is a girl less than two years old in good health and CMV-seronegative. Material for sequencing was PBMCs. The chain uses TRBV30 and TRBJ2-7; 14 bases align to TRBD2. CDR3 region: CAWSRLAGGPGEQYF. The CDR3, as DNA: TGTGCCTGGAGTCGACTAGCGGGAGGGCCGGGGGAGCAGTACTTC. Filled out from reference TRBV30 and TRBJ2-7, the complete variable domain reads SQTIHQWPATLVQPVGSPLSLECTVEGTSNPNLYWYRQAAGRGLQLLFYSVGIGQISSEVPQNLSASRPQDRQFILSSKKLLLSDSGFYLCAWSRLAGGPGEQYFGPGTRLTVT.